This T cell receptor beta chain was documented in a study of identical twins. Study outcomes and limitations: Models underestimated out-of-frame TCR alpha sharing in monozygotic twins. In zero-insertion analyses, partial confounding could arise from invariant MAIT and iNKT cells. Beta out-of-frame sequences showed weaker excess sharing between twins.

This clonotype turned up a few times. Its antigen is not known. The CDR3 extends over 12 amino acids. CDR1 is SGHRS, CDR2 YFSETQ, per germline. V shed 7 bases and J shed 7 bases, with 11 bases lying between them. TCRdb re-called the 5' RACE reads with MiXCR, one entry per CDR3 protein. The table has approximately 600,000 distinct CDR3 sequences, under 8.5% seen once; the top ten hold approximately 1.5%. These data were also filed under a second study, of yellow fever vaccine responses in identical twins.

The gene calls are TRBV5-1 and TRBJ2-2, with TRBD2 as a possible D gene (6 bases). What was sequenced was PBMCs. The clonotype was recovered from a woman aged 18 to 35 in good health. The CDR3 protein is CASHEGGGELFF. CDR3 nucleotide sequence: TGCGCCAGCCACGAGGGAGGCGGGGAGCTGTTTTTT.